This TCR beta chain came from a study of blood T cell repertoires in COVID-19. Study summary: In each case, the material was cDNA or gDNA derived from T cells, B-cell-depleted T cells, or PBMCs.

V dropped 0 bases and J dropped 7 bases, with 14 bases sitting between them. Per germline, CDR1 SGDLS and CDR2 YYNGEE. The CDR3 spans 15 residues. Assay: immunoSEQ multiplex PCR; the TCRdb copy retains only in-frame clones and omits some. The sample includes a few hundred thousand clones, more than 75% seen only once; the top ten take around 1.7%. The receptor was derived from a woman aged 45-65 years with acute or convalescent COVID-19. The gene calls are TRBV9 and TRBJ2-1, with D perhaps TRBD1 (6 bases). The material sequenced was peripheral blood. CDR3 in DNA: TGTGCCAGCAGCGTAGGAGGGGGTTGGCAGAATGAGCAGTTCTTC. Its protein is CASSVGGGWQNEQFF. The whole variable domain, remainder taken from reference TRBV9 and TRBJ2-1, is DSGVTQTPKHLITATGQRVTLRCSPRSGDLSVYWYQQSLDQGLQFLIQYYNGEERAKGNILERFSAQQFPDLHSELNLSSLELGDSALYFCASSVGGGWQNEQFFGPGTRLTVL.